This TCR beta chain came from a study of control samples from healthy donors and cancer patients. Losses at the gene ends were 3 bases for V and 2 bases for J; bases not matched to a gene: 3. This CDR3 is 15 amino acids long. The germline gives CDR1 MGHRA, CDR2 YSYEKL. The data were produced by immunoSEQ multiplex PCR, yet TCRdb's version contains in-frame clones alone and is incomplete. The sample records 90,000 to 100,000 clones, approximately 80% being singletons. V gene TRBV4-1 combines with J gene TRBJ2-7; the match to TRBD1 covers 11 bases. Sequencing was performed on blood. This clonotype was sampled from a woman between 25 and 40 years old in good health. Here the CDR3 DNA reads TGCGCCAGCAGCCACGGGACAGGGGGAACCTACGAGCAGTACTTC. It is translated as CASSHGTGGTYEQYF.